One T cell receptor beta chain is described in this entry. Donors in Cohort 3 counted as recovered after two negative PCRs, clearance, or symptom resolution. Original processing notes: Cell counts per sample came from amplifying reference gene primers. Profiled with immunoSEQ multiplex PCR; TCRdb holds only in-frame clones, not every one. D and trimming come from the DNA, and the V and J calls and clone size come from that table. The sample has about 300,000 clones, 85% to 90% seen once. The length of the CDR3 is 16 residues. The junction had 4 bases not matched to a gene; V was cut back by 4 bases and J by 1 base. Looked up from germline, CDR1 is MDHEN and CDR2 is SYDVKM. The sample is drawn from a study of blood T cell repertoires in COVID-19. In the study overall: The samples span acute and convalescent COVID-19 from the United States, Italy and Spain.

The chain links TRBV28 to TRBJ2-2; 9 bases fit TRBD1. Sample: PBMCs or T cells enriched from blood (not recorded which). This TCR derives from a man aged 25-40 years who had recovered from COVID-19. This chain's CDR3 is CASSSQGQGNTGELFF. The CDR3 nucleotides are TGTGCCAGCAGTTCCCAGGGACAGGGGAACACCGGGGAGCTGTTTTTT.